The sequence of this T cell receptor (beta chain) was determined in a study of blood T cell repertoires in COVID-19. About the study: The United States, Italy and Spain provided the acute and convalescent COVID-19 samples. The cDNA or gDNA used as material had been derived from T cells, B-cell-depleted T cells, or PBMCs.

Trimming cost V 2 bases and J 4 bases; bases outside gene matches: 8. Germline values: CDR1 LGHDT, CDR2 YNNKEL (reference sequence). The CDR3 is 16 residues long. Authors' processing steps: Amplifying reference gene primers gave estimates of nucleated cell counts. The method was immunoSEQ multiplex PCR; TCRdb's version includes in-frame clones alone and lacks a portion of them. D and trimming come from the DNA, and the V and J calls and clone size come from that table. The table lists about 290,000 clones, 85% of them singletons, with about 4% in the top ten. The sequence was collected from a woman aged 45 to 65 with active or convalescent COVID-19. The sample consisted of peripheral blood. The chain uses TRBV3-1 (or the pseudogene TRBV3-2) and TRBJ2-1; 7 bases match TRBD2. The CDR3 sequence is CASSQRGLTSYNEQFF. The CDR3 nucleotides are TGTGCCAGCAGCCAAAGGGGACTAACTTCTTACAATGAGCAGTTCTTC.